The clone carrying this T cell receptor (beta chain) was found once. Its antigen is not identified. Profiling relied on immunoSEQ multiplex PCR, and the TCRdb table lists in-frame clones only, not all of them. This table has over 25,000 clones, around 88% appearing once. The sample comes from a study of OX40 agonist ivuxolimab in advanced cancers. Overall study results and limits: Also present in some nonresponders was a low level of normalized T-cell clonal expansion.

The specimen comprised CD4+ or CD8+ T cells sorted from blood, sampled in a trial of the OX40 agonist ivuxolimab. The clonotype comes from an adult with an advanced solid tumor such as melanoma, head and neck, liver or kidney cancer.

The CDR3 DNA follows: TGTGCCAGCAGCGTCACCCCCCGGCCGGAATGCACCTTC. It translates to CASSVTPRPECTF. The chain recombines TRBV7-9 with TRBJ1-2, with D unclear. Germline loops: CDR1 SEHNR, CDR2 FQNEAQ (reference sequence). The V end was cut by 5 bases, the J end by 13 bases, with 20 bases between. The CDR3 has 13 residues.